The entry below describes one TCR beta chain. A far larger clone is a single base away, which makes a read error likely. First-strand cDNA relied on TRAV- and TRBV-specific primers spanning alpha and beta chains. TCR amplification used around 20 PCR cycles, a constant-region primer and a V-primer adapter. TCRdb re-called the reads through MiXCR, storing one row per CDR3 protein. Here the sample spans 70,000 to 95,000 distinct CDR3 sequences, roughly a sixth being singletons. This sample was included in a study of low-dose radiotherapy and immunotherapy resistance in tumors. Study-level background: Over 26 weeks, cohort 2 got 1 Gy every two weeks, reaching 13 Gy. Each patient took aspirin at a dose of 300 mg by mouth once daily over the course of four cycles, with dosing beginning on cycle 1 day 1. On an every-two-weeks schedule, patients received intravenous nivolumab 240 mg, along with ipilimumab 1 mg/kg every six weeks.

Documented time point: before trial treatment. Patients qualified if they had advanced solid tumors that lacked tumor-infiltrating lymphocytes. V trimming: 3 bases; J trimming: 7 bases; junction bases outside the gene matches: 10. Per germline, CDR1 MGHRA and CDR2 YSYEKL. The CDR3 has 15 amino acids. Sample: PBMCs, taken before treatment. The source of this sequence is a male donor with prostate cancer. This sequence joins TRBV4-1 and TRBJ2-7, with 9 bases identical to TRBD2. The CDR3 coding sequence is TGCGCCAGCAGCCAGGGGGCGGGGGGGTACAATGAGCAGTACTTC. The encoded protein is CASSQGAGGYNEQYF.